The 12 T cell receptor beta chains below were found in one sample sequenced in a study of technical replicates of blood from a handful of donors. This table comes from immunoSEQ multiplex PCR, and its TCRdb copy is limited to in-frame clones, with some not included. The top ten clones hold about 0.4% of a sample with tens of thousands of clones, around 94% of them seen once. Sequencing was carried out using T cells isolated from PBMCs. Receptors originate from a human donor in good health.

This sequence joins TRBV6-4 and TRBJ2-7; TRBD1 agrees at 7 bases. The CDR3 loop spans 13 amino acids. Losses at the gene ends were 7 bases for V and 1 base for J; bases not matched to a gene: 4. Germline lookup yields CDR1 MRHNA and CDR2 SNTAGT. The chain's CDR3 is CASKWTGSYEQYF. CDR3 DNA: TGTGCCAGCAAATGGACAGGATCCTACGAGCAGTACTTC.

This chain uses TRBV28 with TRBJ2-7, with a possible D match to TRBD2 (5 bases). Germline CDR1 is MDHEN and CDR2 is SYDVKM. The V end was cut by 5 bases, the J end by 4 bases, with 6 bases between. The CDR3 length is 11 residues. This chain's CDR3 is CASSRGYEQYF. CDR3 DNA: TGTGCCAGCAGTCGGGGTTACGAGCAGTACTTC.

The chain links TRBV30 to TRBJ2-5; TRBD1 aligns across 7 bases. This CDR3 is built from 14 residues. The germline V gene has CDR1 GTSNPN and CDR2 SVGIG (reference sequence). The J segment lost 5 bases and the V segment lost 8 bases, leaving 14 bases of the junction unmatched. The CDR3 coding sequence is TGTGCCAGTAAGGGACAGACTACCCTGGAGACCCAGTACTTC. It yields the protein CASKGQTTLETQYF. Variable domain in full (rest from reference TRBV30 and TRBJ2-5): SQTIHQWPATLVQPVGSPLSLECTVEGTSNPNLYWYRQAAGRGLQLLFYSVGIGQISSEVPQNLSASRPQDRQFILSSKKLLLSDSGFYLCASKGQTTLETQYFGPGTRLLVL.

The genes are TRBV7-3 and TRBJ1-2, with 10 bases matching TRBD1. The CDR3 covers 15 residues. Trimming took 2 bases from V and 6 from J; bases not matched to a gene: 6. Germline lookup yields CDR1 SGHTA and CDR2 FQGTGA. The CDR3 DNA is TGTGCCAGCAGCTTAGGCCCCGGGACAGGGGATGGCTACACCTTC. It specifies CASSLGPGTGDGYTF.

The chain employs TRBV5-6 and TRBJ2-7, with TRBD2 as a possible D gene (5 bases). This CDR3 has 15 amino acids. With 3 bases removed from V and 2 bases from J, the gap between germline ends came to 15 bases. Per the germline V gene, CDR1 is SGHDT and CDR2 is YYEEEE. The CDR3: CASSSVTSFTYEQYF. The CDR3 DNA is TGTGCCAGCAGCTCGGTTACTAGTTTTACCTACGAGCAGTACTTC.

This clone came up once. In DNA, the CDR3 is TGTGCCAGCAGCCAATCAGGCGCGTTCGATATAAGGGGAAACACCTTC. Translated: CASSQSGAFDIRGNTF. This sequence joins TRBV16 and TRBJ1-2, with D possibly matching TRBD1 (5 bases). Per germline, CDR1 KGHSY and CDR2 FQNENV. There are 16 residues in the CDR3. V was pared by 0 bases and J by 12 bases, with 23 bases between.

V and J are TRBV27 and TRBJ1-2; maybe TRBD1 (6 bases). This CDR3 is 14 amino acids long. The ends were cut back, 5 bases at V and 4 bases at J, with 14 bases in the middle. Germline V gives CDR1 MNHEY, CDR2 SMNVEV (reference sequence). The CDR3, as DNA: TGTGCCAGCAGTCAGGAGGGGGGGTTCTATGGCTACACCTTC. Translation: CASSQEGGFYGYTF.

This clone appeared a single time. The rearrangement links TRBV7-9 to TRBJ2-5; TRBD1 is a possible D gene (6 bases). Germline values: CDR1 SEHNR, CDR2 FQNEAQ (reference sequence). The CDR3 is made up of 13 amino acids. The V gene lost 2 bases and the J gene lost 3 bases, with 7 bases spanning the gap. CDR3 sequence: CASSLSGEETQYF. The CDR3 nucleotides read TGTGCCAGCAGCTTATCAGGGGAAGAGACCCAGTACTTC.

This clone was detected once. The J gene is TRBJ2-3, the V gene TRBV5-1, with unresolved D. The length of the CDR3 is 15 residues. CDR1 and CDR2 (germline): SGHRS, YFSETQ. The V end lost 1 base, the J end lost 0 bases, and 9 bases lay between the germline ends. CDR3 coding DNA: TGCGCCAGCAGCTTGCAACAGCCTAGCACAGATACGCAGTATTTT. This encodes CASSLQQPSTDTQYF.

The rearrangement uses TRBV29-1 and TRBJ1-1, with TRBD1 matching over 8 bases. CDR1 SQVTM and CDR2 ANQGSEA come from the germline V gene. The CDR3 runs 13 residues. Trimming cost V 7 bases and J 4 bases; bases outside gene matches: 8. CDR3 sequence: CSARTGMVTEAFF. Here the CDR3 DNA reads TGCAGCGCTAGGACAGGGATGGTCACTGAAGCTTTCTTT.

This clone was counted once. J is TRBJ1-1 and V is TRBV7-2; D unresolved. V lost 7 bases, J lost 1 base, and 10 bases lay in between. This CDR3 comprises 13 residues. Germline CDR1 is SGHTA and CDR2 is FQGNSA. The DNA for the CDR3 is TGTGCCAGCACACCAGCGACGAACACTGAAGCTTTCTTT. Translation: CASTPATNTEAFF.

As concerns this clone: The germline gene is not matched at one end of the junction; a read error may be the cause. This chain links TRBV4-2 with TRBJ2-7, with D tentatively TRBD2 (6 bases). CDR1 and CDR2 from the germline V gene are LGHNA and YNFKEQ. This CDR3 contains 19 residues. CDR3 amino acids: CASSQEIISGDRLGYEQCF. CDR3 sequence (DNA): TGTGCCAGCAGCCAAGAAATTATATCGGGAGATCGGTTGGGATACGAGCAGTGCTTC.